This TCR beta chain emerged from a study of cytomegalovirus exposure and HLA in healthy donors. Findings and limits, study-wide: The authors later found TCR association rates varying by HLA locus, with DRB1 most and HLA-C fewest.

J was trimmed by 7 bases and V by 0 bases; bases with no gene match: 7. CDR1 SGHRS and CDR2 YFSETQ come from the germline V gene. There are 16 residues in the CDR3. Primers included in the PCR were 60 Vbeta and 13 Jbeta primers. TCRdb's table, derived via immunoSEQ multiplex PCR, lists solely in-frame clones and lacks some. The data contain fewer than 80,000 clones, 60% to 85% of them seen just once; the ten biggest clones take up over 2.5%. Of note for this clone: Its target is unknown.

The TCR comes from a man aged 18-30 years in good health and CMV-seronegative. J is TRBJ2-1 and V is TRBV5-1, with 10 bases identical to TRBD2. Sequencing was carried out using PBMCs. The CDR3 reads CASSLGSGGAANEQFF. The CDR3 bases are TGCGCCAGCAGCTTGGGGAGCGGGGGGGCCGCTAATGAGCAGTTCTTC. Full variable domain (remainder filled in from reference TRBV5-1 and TRBJ2-1): KAGVTQTPRYLIKTRGQQVTLSCSPISGHRSVSWYQQTPGQGLQFLFEYFSETQRNKGNFPGRFSGRQFSNSRSEMNVSTLELGDSALYLCASSLGSGGAANEQFFGPGTRLTVL.